A selection of T cell receptor beta chains follows, all from one sample in a study of T cell responses to AZD1222 COVID-19 vaccine. The table came from immunoSEQ multiplex PCR; TCRdb's copy has only in-frame clones and leaves some out. The repertoire includes 150,000 to 170,000 clones, roughly 90% of them detected once, and 18% sits in the top ten. Sequences were derived from peripheral blood, sampled on day 0 of AZD1222 vaccination. These receptors all come from an adult in good health. CDR3s include the opening cysteine and the closing phenylalanine or tryptophan. D genes are given only for firm matches. Some rows have no size entry. The others give once, few or many, or a class for an expanded clone.

cdr3_length	v_call	clone_size	d_call	j_call	cdr3_aa	cdr3_nt
16	TRBV15	-	TRBD2	TRBJ2-2	CATSRDLAGGVGELFF	TGTGCCACCAGCAGAGATCTAGCGGGAGGGGTCGGGGAGCTGTTTTTT
13	TRBV11-3	-	-	TRBJ1-1	CASRPDSYTEAFF	TGTGCCAGCAGACCGGACAGTTACACTGAAGCTTTCTTT
14	TRBV30	-	-	TRBJ1-3	CAWSGGFSGNTIYF	TGTGCCTGGAGCGGGGGTTTCTCTGGAAACACCATATATTTT
15	TRBV5-1	once	TRBD1	TRBJ1-2	CASSIPGQGDYGYTF	TGCGCCAGCAGCATCCCGGGACAGGGGGACTATGGCTACACCTTC
13	TRBV7-9	once	TRBD1	TRBJ1-2	CASGTGTRAGYTF	TGTGCCAGCGGGACAGGGACAAGAGCGGGCTACACCTTC
14	TRBV6-5	-	-	TRBJ1-1	CASSLAMVRTEAFF	TGTGCCAGCAGCCTCGCAATGGTCCGCACTGAAGCTTTCTTT
15	TRBV20-1	-	-	TRBJ1-6	CSASTGASYNSPLHF	TGCAGTGCTAGTACAGGAGCCTCCTATAATTCACCCCTCCACTTT
14	TRBV5-1	-	TRBD1	TRBJ1-4	CASSRDRGREKLFF	TGCGCCAGCAGCCGAGACAGGGGGAGGGAAAAACTGTTTTTT
13	TRBV25-1	once	-	TRBJ1-4	CASTGGPREKLFF	TGTGCCAGCACGGGGGGGCCTAGAGAAAAACTGTTTTTT
13	TRBV30	-	-	TRBJ2-3	CAWSGWRTDTQYF	TGTGCCTGGAGTGGGTGGAGGACAGATACGCAGTATTTT
15	TRBV10-1	-	TRBD1	TRBJ2-7	CASSGRAGTGTEQYF	TGCGCCAGCAGTGGCCGTGCCGGGACAGGGACCGAGCAGTACTTC